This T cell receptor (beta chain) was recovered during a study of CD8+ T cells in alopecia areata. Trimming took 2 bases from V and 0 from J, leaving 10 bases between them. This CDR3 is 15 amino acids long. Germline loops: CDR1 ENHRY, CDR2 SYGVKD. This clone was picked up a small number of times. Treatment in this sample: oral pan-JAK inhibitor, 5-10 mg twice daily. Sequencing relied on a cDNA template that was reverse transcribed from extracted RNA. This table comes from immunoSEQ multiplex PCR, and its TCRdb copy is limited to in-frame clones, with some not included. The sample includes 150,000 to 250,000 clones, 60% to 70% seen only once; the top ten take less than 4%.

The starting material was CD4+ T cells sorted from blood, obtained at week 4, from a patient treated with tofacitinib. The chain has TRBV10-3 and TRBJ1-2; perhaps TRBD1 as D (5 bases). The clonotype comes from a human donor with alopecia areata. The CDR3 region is CAISEARDANYGYTF. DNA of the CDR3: TGTGCCATCAGTGAGGCGAGGGACGCTAACTATGGCTACACCTTC.